Following are 32 T cell receptor beta chains from one sample sequenced in a study of T cell responses to AZD1222 COVID-19 vaccine. Sequencing was performed with immunoSEQ multiplex PCR; in TCRdb, only in-frame clones are kept and a portion is missing. Here the sample spans 110,000 or so clones, roughly nine tenths being singletons. Here the sequenced sample was peripheral blood, taken on day 0 of AZD1222 vaccination. All receptors derive from an adult in good health.

The V gene is TRBV5-1, the J gene TRBJ2-3; 12 nucleotides match TRBD2. Germline CDR1 is SGHRS and CDR2 is YFSETQ. The CDR3 loop spans 16 amino acids. V gave up 2 bases and J gave up 2 bases; unmatched junction bases: 3. The DNA of the CDR3 is TGCGCCAGCAGCTTCACTAGCGGGGGGCCCACAGATACGCAGTATTTT. It yields the protein CASSFTSGGPTDTQYF.

CDR3 DNA: TGTGCCAGCAGTGATCGAAAACTAGAGCAGTTCTTC. Protein: CASSDRKLEQFF. The V and J genes are TRBV6-1 and TRBJ2-1; the D is unclear. This CDR3 region has 12 residues. V gave up 3 bases and J gave up 10 bases, with 10 bases separating them. CDR1 is MNHNS and CDR2 is SASEGT in the germline V gene.

This sequence joins TRBV10-3 and TRBJ2-7; D remains ambiguous. V was pared by 0 bases and J by 5 bases, with 11 bases between. Per the germline V gene, CDR1 is ENHRY and CDR2 is SYGVKD. The CDR3 runs 14 residues. CDR3 sequence: CAISESMVPNEQYF. In DNA form, the CDR3 reads TGTGCCATCAGTGAGTCGATGGTTCCGAACGAGCAGTACTTC.

Written as DNA, the CDR3 is TGTGCCAGCAGCTTAGGGGCAGTTGGAAACACCATATATTTT. Translating it yields CASSLGAVGNTIYF. This chain joins TRBV7-8 and TRBJ1-3, with D uncertain. The ends were cut back, 1 base at V and 3 bases at J, with 7 bases in the middle. The CDR3 is made up of 14 amino acids. Germline V gene sequence: CDR1 SGHVS, CDR2 FQNEAQ.

V usage is TRBV19 and J usage is TRBJ1-2, with TRBD1 matching over 7 bases. V shed 5 bases and J 13 bases; nucleotides not matched to a gene: 16. Germline CDR1 LNHDA, CDR2 SQIVND (reference sequence). This CDR3 is 14 amino acids long. CDR3: CASSGQGGGRLLTF. CDR3 bases: TGTGCCAGTAGTGGGCAGGGGGGAGGTCGTCTCCTCACCTTC.

The rearrangement links TRBV5-5 to TRBJ1-1; 9 bases line up with TRBD1. Germline CDR1 is SGHKS and CDR2 is YYEKEE (reference sequence). The junction had 10 bases not matched to a gene; V was cut back by 4 bases and J by 3 bases. The CDR3 totals 16 residues. The CDR3 nucleotides are TGTGCCAGCAGCCCGGACAGGGGCAACGTGGACACTGAAGCTTTCTTT. Translating gives CASSPDRGNVDTEAFF.

This chain links TRBV9 with TRBJ2-2, with D unresolved. The V end was cut by 4 bases, the J end by 6 bases, with 7 bases between. CDR3 length equals 12 residues. CDR1 and CDR2 (germline): SGDLS, YYNGEE. The CDR3 DNA is TGTGCCAGCAGCCAAAGTTCCGGGGAGCTGTTTTTT. It encodes CASSQSSGELFF.

The CDR3 DNA reads as TGTGCCAGTAGTAGGCACTACAGCGCAACTAATGAAAAACTGTTTTTT. Amino acids: CASSRHYSATNEKLFF. The rearrangement uses TRBV19 and TRBJ1-4; D uncertain. In germline, CDR1 is LNHDA, CDR2 SQIVND (reference sequence). The V end was cut by 4 bases, the J end by 0 bases, with 12 bases between. CDR3 length: 16 residues.

The chain employs TRBV3-1 (or the pseudogene TRBV3-2) and TRBJ2-1; D unclear. The CDR3 consists of 12 residues. CDR1 and CDR2 (germline): LGHDT, YNNKEL (reference sequence). V was trimmed by 1 base and J by 9 bases, leaving 7 bases between them. CDR3 residues: CASSQAFGEQFF. CDR3 DNA: TGTGCCAGCAGCCAAGCCTTTGGTGAGCAGTTCTTC.

This clone was found once. This chain connects TRBV6-1 to TRBJ1-1; D is undetermined. Germline lookup yields CDR1 MNHNS and CDR2 SASEGT. This CDR3 spans 16 amino acids. The V end was cut by 3 bases, the J end by 1 base, with 15 bases between. This chain's CDR3 is CASSETQAWGNTEAFF. CDR3 nucleotide sequence: TGTGCCAGCAGTGAGACGCAGGCCTGGGGGAACACTGAAGCTTTCTTT.

This clone was seen a single time. The V and J genes are TRBV4-2 and TRBJ2-1; D not resolved. V gave up 0 bases and J gave up 8 bases, with 11 bases separating them. This CDR3 has 14 amino acids. CDR1 and CDR2 from the germline V gene are LGHNA and YNFKEQ. CDR3 nucleotide sequence: TGTGCCAGCAGCCAAGATTGGTCCGCCGATGAGCAGTTCTTC. Protein: CASSQDWSADEQFF.

This clone appeared once. The chain employs TRBV10-3 and TRBJ1-6, with D hard to call. CDR1 and CDR2 (germline): ENHRY, SYGVKD. V gave up 5 bases and J gave up 6 bases, with 8 bases separating them. The CDR3 is made up of 13 amino acids. The CDR3 coding sequence is TGTGCCATCAGTCCGGCTATTAATTCACCCCTCCACTTT. Its translation is CAISPAINSPLHF.

This clone showed up just once. V is TRBV9 and J is TRBJ2-1, with a tentative D call TRBD2 (6 bases). Trimming took 3 bases from V and 6 from J, leaving 22 bases between them. Germline-derived CDR1 and CDR2 are SGDLS and YYNGEE. The length of the CDR3 is 17 residues. CDR3 in amino acids: CASSATITSFSRNEQFF. The CDR3 nucleotides are TGTGCCAGCAGCGCCACCATTACTAGCTTTTCGCGCAATGAGCAGTTCTTC.

V usage is TRBV19 and J usage is TRBJ1-5, with D unresolved. The CDR3 has 12 amino acids. CDR1 is LNHDA, CDR2 SQIVND, per germline (reference sequence). Trimming pared 5 bases from V and 8 bases from J, leaving 10 bases between. The CDR3 DNA reads as TGTGCCAGTAGTCCCCGCGGGAAGCCCCAGCATTTT. Translating it yields CASSPRGKPQHF. Filled out from reference TRBV19 and TRBJ1-5, the complete variable domain reads DGGITQSPKYLFRKEGQNVTLSCEQNLNHDAMYWYRQDPGQGLRLIYYSQIVNDFQKGDIAEGYSVSREKKESFPLTVTSAQKNPTAFYLCASSPRGKPQHFGDGTRLSIL.

This clone appeared a single time. This chain joins TRBV28 and TRBJ1-5; 7 nucleotides line up with TRBD1. V lost 3 bases and J lost 11; bases outside the gene matches: 7. The CDR3 loop spans 13 amino acids. The germline V gene has CDR1 MDHEN and CDR2 SYDVKM. This CDR3 reads CASSFQTTGAQHF. As DNA, the CDR3 is TGTGCCAGCAGTTTCCAAACCACAGGGGCCCAGCATTTT.

The CDR3 reads CSASGGPANQPQHF. The CDR3 nucleotides are TGCAGTGCTAGTGGTGGACCTGCAAATCAGCCCCAGCATTTT. The chain links TRBV20-1 to TRBJ1-5, with no clear D. Germline CDR1 DFQATT, CDR2 SNEGSKA (reference sequence). This CDR3 spans 14 amino acids. The V and J ends lost 3 bases and 4 bases respectively, with 13 bases between them.

The rearrangement links TRBV6-5 to TRBJ2-2; D is unclear. V shed 5 bases and J shed 2 bases, with 6 bases lying between them. The length of the CDR3 is 13 residues. Germline-derived CDR1 and CDR2 are MNHEY and SVGAGI. In DNA, the CDR3 is TGTGCCAGCAGTAGTGGAAACACCGGGGAGCTGTTTTTT. It codes for CASSSGNTGELFF.

The gene calls are TRBV2 and TRBJ2-5; 8 nucleotides agree with TRBD1. The CDR3 runs to 16 residues. The V gene end was trimmed by 6 bases and the J gene end by 0 bases; junction bases not matched to a gene: 9. CDR1 is SNHLY, CDR2 FYNNEI, per germline. The CDR3 spells CASRSTGVTYQETQYF. In DNA, the CDR3 is TGTGCCAGCAGGTCGACAGGGGTAACGTACCAAGAGACCCAGTACTTC.

Note on this clone: The same CDR3 also results from other DNA sequences found in this sample. The chain has TRBV30 and TRBJ1-3; 9 nucleotides match TRBD1. The CDR3 runs 14 residues. V lost 3 bases, J lost 3 bases, and 3 bases stayed unmatched. CDR1 GTSNPN and CDR2 SVGIG come from the germline V gene (reference sequence). The CDR3 is CAWSPTGGGNTIYF. CDR3 DNA sequence: TGTGCCTGGAGCCCGACAGGGGGTGGAAACACCATATATTTT.

The rearrangement links TRBV11-2 to TRBJ2-7, with 10 bases aligning to TRBD2. CDR1 is SGHAT, CDR2 FQNNGV, per germline. V lost 5 bases and J lost 7; bases outside the gene matches: 14. This CDR3 region has 16 residues. The CDR3 DNA sequence: TGTGCCAGCAGCCGTACCTCAGCGGGAGGGCCGGGGGAGCAGTACTTC. It codes for CASSRTSAGGPGEQYF.

The chain carries TRBV24-1 and TRBJ2-1; D is undetermined. The CDR3 length is 13 residues. The germline V gene encodes CDR1 KGHDR and CDR2 SFDVKD. Trimming pared 6 bases from V and 10 bases from J, leaving 15 bases between. CDR3 loop: CATSSQVEREQFF. The CDR3 region has the DNA TGTGCCACCAGTTCTCAGGTAGAACGCGAGCAGTTCTTC.

This clone appeared once. The V and J genes are TRBV5-4 and TRBJ2-7; perhaps D is TRBD1 or TRBD2 (5 bases each). V was shortened by 4 bases and J by 5 bases, with 13 bases between the two germline ends. This CDR3 is built from 13 residues. The germline gives CDR1 SGHNT, CDR2 YYREEE (reference sequence). The CDR3 nucleotides are TGTGCCAGCAGCCAAAACGGGGCACACGAGCAGTACTTC. It translates to CASSQNGAHEQYF.

The chain has TRBV29-1 and TRBJ1-3; D gene unclear. Germline values: CDR1 SQVTM, CDR2 ANQGSEA. The CDR3 length is 14 residues. The V gene lost 3 bases and the J gene lost 4 bases, with 13 bases spanning the gap. Here the CDR3 DNA reads TGCAGCGTTGAGATACCGGTGCCCGGAAACACCATATATTTT. Translated, it gives CSVEIPVPGNTIYF. The entire variable domain, with the rest obtained from reference TRBV29-1 and TRBJ1-3, is as follows: SAVISQKPSRDICQRGTSLTIQCQVDSQVTMMFWYRQQPGQSLTLIATANQGSEATYESGFVIDKFPISRPNLTFSTLTVSNMSPEDSSIYLCSVEIPVPGNTIYFGEGSWLTVV.

The chain is built from TRBV9 and TRBJ1-1; D not resolved. The CDR3 covers 12 residues. V was cut by 6 bases and J by 7 bases, with 13 bases left in between. Germline V lookup: CDR1 SGDLS, CDR2 YYNGEE. DNA for the CDR3: TGTGCCAGCAAGGGCCTGACGGGTGAAGCTTTCTTT. Translating it yields CASKGLTGEAFF.

The rearrangement links TRBV10-1 to TRBJ2-1; 12 nucleotides line up with TRBD2. Trimming cost V 4 bases and J 5 bases; bases outside gene matches: 0. Germline lookup yields CDR1 WNHNN and CDR2 SYGVQD (reference sequence). The CDR3 spans 14 residues. The CDR3 loop reads CASSGTSGDNEQFF. The CDR3 bases are TGCGCCAGCAGTGGGACTAGCGGGGACAATGAGCAGTTCTTC.

The rearrangement joins TRBV10-2 to TRBJ2-3; no clear D. V lost 7 bases and J 7 bases, leaving 9 bases between the germline ends. Per the germline V gene, CDR1 is WSHSY and CDR2 is SAAADI. CDR3 length: 11 residues. The CDR3 sequence: CASTSSYTQYF. CDR3 nucleotide sequence: TGCGCCAGCACGAGCTCCTATACGCAGTATTTT.

CDR3 sequence reads: CASSDGRNTEAFF. CDR3 DNA sequence: TGTGCCAGCAGTGATGGGCGGAACACTGAAGCTTTCTTT. The chain joins TRBV6-4 to TRBJ1-1; D gene unclear. Per the germline V gene, CDR1 is MRHNA and CDR2 is SNTAGT. The V gene lost 3 bases and the J gene lost 1 base, with 6 bases spanning the gap. The CDR3 runs to 13 residues.

The rearrangement links TRBV19 to TRBJ1-5; D possibly corresponds to TRBD1 (6 bases). V was pared by 3 bases and J by 7 bases, with 16 bases between. This CDR3 has 15 residues. The germline V gene encodes CDR1 LNHDA and CDR2 SQIVND (reference sequence). CDR3 DNA sequence: TGTGCCAGTAGTATTTTACAGGGAACTGGACAGCCCCAGCATTTT. It translates to CASSILQGTGQPQHF.

The chain uses TRBV13 and TRBJ2-5, with 7 bases fitting TRBD2. Looked up from germline, CDR1 is PRHDT and CDR2 is FYEKMQ (reference sequence). J gave up 0 bases and V 5 bases, and 6 bases lay outside the gene matches. The CDR3 covers 15 residues. The DNA of the CDR3 is TGTGCCAGCAGCATCCGACTAGCCAACCAAGAGACCCAGTACTTC. Encoded protein: CASSIRLANQETQYF.

This chain joins TRBV7-9 and TRBJ2-1; the D gene could be TRBD1 or TRBD2 (5 bases each). The germline gives CDR1 SEHNR, CDR2 FQNEAQ (reference sequence). Trimming cost V 8 bases and J 0 bases, with 17 bases left between them. This CDR3 is built from 16 residues. CDR3 sequence: CASSYPGTYSYNEQFF. In DNA, the CDR3 is TGTGCCAGCTCCTACCCTGGGACGTACTCCTACAATGAGCAGTTCTTC.

The chain joins TRBV5-5 to TRBJ2-7; 7 bases are a match to TRBD1. This CDR3 comprises 16 residues. Germline V lookup: CDR1 SGHKS, CDR2 YYEKEE (reference sequence). After removal of 0 bases from V and 1 base from J, the junction contained 7 bases not matched to a gene. CDR3 in DNA: TGTGCCAGCAGCTTGGGACCGGGACAGAGGTCCTACGAGCAGTACTTC. Translating it yields CASSLGPGQRSYEQYF.

This chain uses TRBV9 with TRBJ2-2; 12 nucleotides match TRBD2. Losses at the gene ends were 5 bases for V and 1 base for J; bases not matched to a gene: 12. The CDR3 is 19 residues long. Per germline, CDR1 SGDLS and CDR2 YYNGEE. The CDR3 coding sequence is TGTGCCAGCAGGGGCCTGACTAGCGGGGGCCAAATGAACACCGGGGAGCTGTTTTTT. Its translation is CASRGLTSGGQMNTGELFF.